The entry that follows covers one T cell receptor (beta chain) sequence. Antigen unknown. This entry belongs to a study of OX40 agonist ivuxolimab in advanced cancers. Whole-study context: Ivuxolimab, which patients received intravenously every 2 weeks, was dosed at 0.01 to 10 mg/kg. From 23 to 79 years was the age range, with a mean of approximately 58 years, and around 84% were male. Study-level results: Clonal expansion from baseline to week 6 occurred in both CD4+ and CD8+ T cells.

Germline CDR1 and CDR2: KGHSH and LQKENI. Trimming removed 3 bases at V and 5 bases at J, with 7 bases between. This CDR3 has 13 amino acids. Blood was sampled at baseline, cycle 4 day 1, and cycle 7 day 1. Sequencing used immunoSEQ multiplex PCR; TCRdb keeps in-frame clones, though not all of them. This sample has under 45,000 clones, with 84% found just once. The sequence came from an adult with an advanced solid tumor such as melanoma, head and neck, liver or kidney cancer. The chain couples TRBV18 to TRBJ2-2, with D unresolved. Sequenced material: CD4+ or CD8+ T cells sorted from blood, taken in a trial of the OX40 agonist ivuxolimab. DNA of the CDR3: TGTGCCAGCTCACCTATCGCTACCGGGGAGCTGTTTTTT. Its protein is CASSPIATGELFF.